These 16 T cell receptor beta chains were all obtained from the same sample, sequenced in a study of control samples from healthy donors and cancer patients. TCRdb keeps only in-frame clones here, not all; method: immunoSEQ multiplex PCR. The table shows more than 100,000 clones, with about 91% occurring only once. The sequencing input was blood. These receptor sequences come from a man younger than 35 in good health.

The chain employs TRBV20-1 and TRBJ1-1; TRBD1 is a possible D gene (6 bases). CDR3 length: 11 amino acids. Trimming removed 6 bases from V and 7 bases from J, with 12 bases in between. CDR1 DFQATT and CDR2 SNEGSKA come from the germline V gene (reference sequence). The CDR3 DNA reads TGCAGTGCCCCTGGGGGCTTTGAAGCTTTCTTT. This gives the protein CSAPGGFEAFF.

The V and J genes are TRBV2 and TRBJ1-2, with TRBD1 as a possible D gene (6 bases). Trimming removed 2 bases at V and 8 bases at J, with 21 bases between. This CDR3 region has 16 residues. The germline V gene encodes CDR1 SNHLY and CDR2 FYNNEI. CDR3 loop: CASSEMRGEGGTGYTF. The CDR3 DNA is TGTGCCAGCAGTGAAATGAGGGGAGAAGGGGGTACAGGCTACACCTTC. Drawing the rest from reference TRBV2 and TRBJ1-2, the complete variable domain is EPEVTQTPSHQVTQMGQEVILRCVPISNHLYFYWYRQILGQKVEFLVSFYNNEISEKSEIFDDQFSVERPDGSNFTLKIRSTKLEDSAMYFCASSEMRGEGGTGYTFGSGTRLTVV.

The sample holds one count of this clone. The rearrangement links TRBV11-2 to TRBJ2-1, with D possibly being TRBD2 (6 bases). CDR3 length equals 15 residues. Germline CDR1 SGHAT, CDR2 FQNNGV. Trimming pared 1 base from V and 8 bases from J, leaving 15 bases between. CDR3 nucleotides: TGTGCCAGCAGCTTAGGGGACTGGGGTGAGGATGAGCAGTTCTTC. Amino acid sequence: CASSLGDWGEDEQFF.

This chain uses TRBV9 with TRBJ1-6, with a weak D call TRBD1 (6 bases). Germline V lookup: CDR1 SGDLS, CDR2 YYNGEE. With 4 bases removed from V and 10 bases from J, the gap between germline ends came to 15 bases. The CDR3 is made up of 14 amino acids. This CDR3 reads CASSSGRGRSPLHF. In DNA form, the CDR3 reads TGTGCCAGCAGCTCCGGCAGGGGTCGGTCACCCCTCCACTTT.

This chain uses TRBV18 with TRBJ1-1; D is undetermined. Germline values: CDR1 KGHSH, CDR2 LQKENI. There are 15 residues in the CDR3. Trimming shortened V by 1 base and J by 1 base, and 10 bases separated the two germline ends. CDR3 in DNA: TGTGCCAGCTCACCACTCCTTTCTGGGAACACTGAAGCTTTCTTT. Amino acids: CASSPLLSGNTEAFF.

The chain has TRBV7-2 and TRBJ1-6; 7 bases agree with TRBD1. With V trimmed by 4 bases and J by 8 bases, 5 bases remained unmatched. The CDR3 is 14 residues long. From germline, CDR1 is SGHTA and CDR2 FQGNSA. The CDR3 protein is CASSSRQGHSPLHF. Here the CDR3 DNA reads TGTGCCAGCAGCTCCAGACAGGGCCATTCACCCCTCCACTTT.

The chain links TRBV27 to TRBJ1-5, with a tentative D call TRBD1 (5 bases). Trimming shortened V by 4 bases and J by 6 bases, and 22 bases separated the two germline ends. The CDR3 spans 17 residues. The germline V gene encodes CDR1 MNHEY and CDR2 SMNVEV (reference sequence). The CDR3 spells CASSSAPGRISGQPQHF. DNA of the CDR3: TGTGCCAGCAGTTCAGCACCGGGACGGATAAGCGGTCAGCCCCAGCATTTT.

The chain couples TRBV9 to TRBJ1-5; TRBD1 is a possible D gene (6 bases). CDR3 length: 14 residues. From germline, CDR1 is SGDLS and CDR2 YYNGEE. The ends were cut back, 0 bases at V and 7 bases at J, with 11 bases in the middle. The CDR3 reads CASSVGGLEQPQHF. CDR3 coding DNA: TGTGCCAGCAGCGTAGGGGGGCTTGAACAGCCCCAGCATTTT.

The chain couples TRBV5-1 to TRBJ1-6; tentatively, D is TRBD1 (5 bases). CDR1 and CDR2 (germline): SGHRS, YFSETQ. The CDR3 sequence is 14 residues long. V was pared by 2 bases and J by 10 bases, with 13 bases between. The CDR3 loop is CASSFQGINSPLHF. CDR3 DNA: TGCGCCAGCAGCTTCCAGGGTATCAACTCACCCCTCCACTTT. The complete variable domain, with remaining parts taken from reference TRBV5-1 and TRBJ1-6, reads KAGVTQTPRYLIKTRGQQVTLSCSPISGHRSVSWYQQTPGQGLQFLFEYFSETQRNKGNFPGRFSGRQFSNSRSEMNVSTLELGDSALYLCASSFQGINSPLHFGNGTRLTVT.

The chain uses TRBV6-6 and TRBJ2-5; D gene ambiguous. The CDR3 covers 14 residues. Trimming left V 2 bases short and J 0 bases short, with 7 bases between. In germline, CDR1 is MNHNY, CDR2 SVGAGI (reference sequence). Here the CDR3 DNA reads TGTGCCAGCAGTTACAGACGGAACCAAGAGACCCAGTACTTC. This gives the protein CASSYRRNQETQYF.

The rearrangement joins TRBV7-9 to TRBJ1-1; D possibly corresponds to TRBD1 (5 bases). Germline V gene lookup returns CDR1 SEHNR and CDR2 FQNEAQ (reference sequence). V lost 7 bases and J 3 bases, leaving 12 bases between the germline ends. The CDR3 runs to 13 residues. In nucleotides, the CDR3 is TGTGCCAGCAATAAATGGGGGGACACTGAAGCTTTCTTT. It translates to CASNKWGDTEAFF.

V and J are TRBV10-3 and TRBJ2-1, with TRBD2 matching over 7 bases. V shed 0 bases and J 7 bases; nucleotides not matched to a gene: 6. Germline loops: CDR1 ENHRY, CDR2 SYGVKD. This CDR3 has 15 residues. The CDR3 loop is CAISESYLRGNEQFF. Written as DNA, the CDR3 is TGTGCCATCAGTGAGTCGTACTTGCGGGGGAATGAGCAGTTCTTC.

This chain joins TRBV2 and TRBJ2-3; no clear D gene. Trimming took off 4 bases at V and 1 base at J, with 9 bases between the two ends. Per germline, CDR1 SNHLY and CDR2 FYNNEI. The length of the CDR3 is 14 residues. CDR3 residues: CASSASAGTDTQYF. CDR3 DNA sequence: TGTGCCAGCAGTGCTAGTGCTGGCACAGATACGCAGTATTTT.

The rearrangement links TRBV2 to TRBJ1-5, with D hard to call. V shed 7 bases and J shed 4 bases, with 11 bases lying between them. Germline CDR1 is SNHLY and CDR2 is FYNNEI. The CDR3 runs to 13 residues. The CDR3 protein is CASMNSPNQPQHF. In nucleotides, the CDR3 is TGTGCCAGCATGAACAGCCCTAATCAGCCCCAGCATTTT. Drawing the rest from reference TRBV2 and TRBJ1-5, the complete variable domain is EPEVTQTPSHQVTQMGQEVILRCVPISNHLYFYWYRQILGQKVEFLVSFYNNEISEKSEIFDDQFSVERPDGSNFTLKIRSTKLEDSAMYFCASMNSPNQPQHFGDGTRLSIL.

The genes are TRBV9 and TRBJ2-7; no clear D. The V end lost 4 bases, the J end lost 3 bases, and 14 bases lay between the germline ends. The CDR3 totals 14 residues. The germline CDR1 and CDR2 sequences are SGDLS and YYNGEE. The CDR3 region is CASSSPTRNYEQYF. Here the CDR3 DNA reads TGTGCCAGCAGCAGCCCAACGAGGAACTACGAGCAGTACTTC.

About this clone itself: The junction departs from germline at one end; a sequencing error may be responsible. V usage is TRBV3-1 (or the pseudogene TRBV3-2) and J usage is TRBJ2-7, with 9 positions matching TRBD1. Germline CDR1 LGHDT, CDR2 YNNKEL (reference sequence). This CDR3 contains 13 residues. The CDR3 nucleotides are TGTGCCAGCAGCCAACTACAGGGGGCGAGGACGGACTTC. Translation: CASSQLQGARTDF.